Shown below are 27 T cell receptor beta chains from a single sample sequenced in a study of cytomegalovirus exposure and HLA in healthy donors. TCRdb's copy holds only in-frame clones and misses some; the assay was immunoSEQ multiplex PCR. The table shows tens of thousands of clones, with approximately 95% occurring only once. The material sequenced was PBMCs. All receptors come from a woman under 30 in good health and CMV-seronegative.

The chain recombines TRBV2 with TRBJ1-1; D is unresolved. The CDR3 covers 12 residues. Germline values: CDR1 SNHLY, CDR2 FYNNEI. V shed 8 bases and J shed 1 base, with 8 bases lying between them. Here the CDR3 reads CASVLWNTEAFF. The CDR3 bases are TGTGCCAGCGTTCTGTGGAACACTGAAGCTTTCTTT.

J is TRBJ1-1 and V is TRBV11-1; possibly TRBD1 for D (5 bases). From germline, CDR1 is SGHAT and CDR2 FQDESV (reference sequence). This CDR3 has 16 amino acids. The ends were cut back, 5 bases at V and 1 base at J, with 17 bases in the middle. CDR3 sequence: CASSTRYRLTNTEAFF. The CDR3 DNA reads TGTGCCAGCAGCACACGCTACAGGTTAACGAACACTGAAGCTTTCTTT. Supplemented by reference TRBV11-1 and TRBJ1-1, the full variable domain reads EAEVAQSPRYKITEKSQAVAFWCDPISGHATLYWYRQILGQGPELLVQFQDESVVDDSQLPKDRFSAERLKGVDSTLKIQPAELGDSAMYLCASSTRYRLTNTEAFFGQGTRLTVV.

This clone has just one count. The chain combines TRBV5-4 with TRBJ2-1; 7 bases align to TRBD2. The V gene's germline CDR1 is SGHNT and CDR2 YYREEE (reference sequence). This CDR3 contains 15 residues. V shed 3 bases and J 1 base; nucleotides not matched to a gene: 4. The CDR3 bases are TGTGCCAGCAGCTCGACAGCGGGGTCCTACAATGAGCAGTTCTTC. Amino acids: CASSSTAGSYNEQFF.

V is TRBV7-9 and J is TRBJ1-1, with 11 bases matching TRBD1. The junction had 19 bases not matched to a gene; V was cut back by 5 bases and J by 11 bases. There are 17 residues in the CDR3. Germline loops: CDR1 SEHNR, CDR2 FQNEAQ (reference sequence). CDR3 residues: CASSPLDRGRVSGRAFF. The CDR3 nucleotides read TGTGCCAGCAGCCCCTTGGACAGGGGGCGCGTTTCGGGAAGGGCTTTCTTT. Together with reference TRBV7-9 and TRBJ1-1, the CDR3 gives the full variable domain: DTGVSQNPRHKITKRGQNVTFRCDPISEHNRLYWYRQTLGQGPEFLTYFQNEAQLEKSRLLSDRFSAERPKGSFSTLEIQRTEQGDSAMYLCASSPLDRGRVSGRAFFGQGTRLTVV.

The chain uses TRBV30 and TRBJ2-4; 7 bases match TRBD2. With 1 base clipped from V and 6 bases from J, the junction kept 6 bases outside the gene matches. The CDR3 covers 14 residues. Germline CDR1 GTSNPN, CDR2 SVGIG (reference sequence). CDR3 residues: CAWSDQAGLNIQYF. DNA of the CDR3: TGTGCCTGGAGTGACCAAGCGGGGTTAAACATTCAGTACTTC.

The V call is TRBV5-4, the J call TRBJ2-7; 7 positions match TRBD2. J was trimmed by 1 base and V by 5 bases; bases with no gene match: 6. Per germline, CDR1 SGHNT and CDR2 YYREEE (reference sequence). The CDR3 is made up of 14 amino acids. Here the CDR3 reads CASRLRGSSYEQYF. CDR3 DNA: TGTGCCAGCAGGTTGCGGGGGAGTTCCTACGAGCAGTACTTC.

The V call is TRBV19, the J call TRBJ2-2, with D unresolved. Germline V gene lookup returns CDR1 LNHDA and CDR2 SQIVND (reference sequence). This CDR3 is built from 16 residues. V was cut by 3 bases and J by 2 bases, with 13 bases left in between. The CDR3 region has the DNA TGTGCCAGTAGTATCCCGGCAGGCCCTAACACCGGGGAGCTGTTTTTT. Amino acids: CASSIPAGPNTGELFF.

The CDR3 DNA follows: TGTGCCAGCAGCCGCTCGGGACAGGGCTACTATGGCTACACCTTC. It codes for CASSRSGQGYYGYTF. The rearrangement links TRBV7-9 to TRBJ1-2; TRBD1 aligns across 9 bases. Germline V gene sequence: CDR1 SEHNR, CDR2 FQNEAQ (reference sequence). Trimming removed 5 bases from V and 3 bases from J; junction bases left unmatched: 7. This CDR3 has 15 amino acids. Drawing the rest from reference TRBV7-9 and TRBJ1-2, the complete variable domain is DTGVSQNPRHKITKRGQNVTFRCDPISEHNRLYWYRQTLGQGPEFLTYFQNEAQLEKSRLLSDRFSAERPKGSFSTLEIQRTEQGDSAMYLCASSRSGQGYYGYTFGSGTRLTVV.

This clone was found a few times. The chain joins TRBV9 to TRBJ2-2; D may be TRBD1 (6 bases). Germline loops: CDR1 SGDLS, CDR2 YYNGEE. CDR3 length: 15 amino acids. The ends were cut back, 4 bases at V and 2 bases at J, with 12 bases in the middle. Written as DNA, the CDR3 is TGTGCCAGCAGCACCCGGGACACTAACACCGGGGAGCTGTTTTTT. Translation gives CASSTRDTNTGELFF.

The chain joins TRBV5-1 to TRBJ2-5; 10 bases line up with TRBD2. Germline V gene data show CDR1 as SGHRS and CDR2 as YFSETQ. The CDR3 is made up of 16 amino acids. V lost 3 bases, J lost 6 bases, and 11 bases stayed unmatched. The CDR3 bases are TGCGCCAGCAGCTATTTCAGCGGGAGGGTGGGGCAGACCCAGTACTTC. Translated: CASSYFSGRVGQTQYF.

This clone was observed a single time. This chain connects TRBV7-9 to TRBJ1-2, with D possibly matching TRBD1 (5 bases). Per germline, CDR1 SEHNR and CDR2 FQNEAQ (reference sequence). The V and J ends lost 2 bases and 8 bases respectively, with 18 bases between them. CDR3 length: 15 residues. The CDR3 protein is CASSLNRDSLQGYTF. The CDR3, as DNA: TGTGCCAGCAGCTTAAACCGGGACTCCCTCCAAGGCTACACCTTC.

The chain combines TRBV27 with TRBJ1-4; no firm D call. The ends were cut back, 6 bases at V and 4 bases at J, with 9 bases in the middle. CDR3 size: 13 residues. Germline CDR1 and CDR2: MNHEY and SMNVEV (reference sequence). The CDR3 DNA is TGTGCCAGCAGCTTGGGCATTAATGAAAAACTGTTTTTT. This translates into CASSLGINEKLFF.

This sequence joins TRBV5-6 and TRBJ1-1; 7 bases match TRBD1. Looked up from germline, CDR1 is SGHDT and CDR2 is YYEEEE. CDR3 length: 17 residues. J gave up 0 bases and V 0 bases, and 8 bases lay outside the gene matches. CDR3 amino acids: CASSLGTGAVLNTEAFF. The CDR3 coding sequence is TGTGCCAGCAGCTTGGGAACAGGGGCGGTTTTGAACACTGAAGCTTTCTTT.

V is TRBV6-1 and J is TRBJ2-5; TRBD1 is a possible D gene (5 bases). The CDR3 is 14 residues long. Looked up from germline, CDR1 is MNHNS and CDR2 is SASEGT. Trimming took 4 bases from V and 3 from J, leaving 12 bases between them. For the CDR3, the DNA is TGTGCCAGCAGTGTCGCAGGGTCCGAAGAGACCCAGTACTTC. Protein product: CASSVAGSEETQYF.

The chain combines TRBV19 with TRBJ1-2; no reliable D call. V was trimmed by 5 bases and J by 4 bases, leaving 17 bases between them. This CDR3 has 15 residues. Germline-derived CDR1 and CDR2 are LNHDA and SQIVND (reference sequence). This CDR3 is CASSFYTSEGYGYTF. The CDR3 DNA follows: TGTGCCAGTAGTTTCTACACCTCCGAGGGCTATGGCTACACCTTC.

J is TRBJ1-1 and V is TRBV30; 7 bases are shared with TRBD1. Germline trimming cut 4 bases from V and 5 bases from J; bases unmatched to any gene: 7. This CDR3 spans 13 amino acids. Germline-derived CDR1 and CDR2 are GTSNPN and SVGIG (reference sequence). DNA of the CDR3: TGTGCCTGGAAGACAGGGTTGCATACTGAAGCTTTCTTT. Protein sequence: CAWKTGLHTEAFF.

CDR3 sequence reads: CASSVGGSANEQFF. CDR3 nucleotides: TGTGCCAGCAGCGTTGGGGGGTCGGCCAATGAGCAGTTCTTC. The V call is TRBV11-2, the J call TRBJ2-1; a possible D gene is TRBD2 (6 bases). The CDR3 loop spans 14 amino acids. CDR1 is SGHAT and CDR2 is FQNNGV in the germline V gene. V was pared by 5 bases and J by 6 bases, with 14 bases between.

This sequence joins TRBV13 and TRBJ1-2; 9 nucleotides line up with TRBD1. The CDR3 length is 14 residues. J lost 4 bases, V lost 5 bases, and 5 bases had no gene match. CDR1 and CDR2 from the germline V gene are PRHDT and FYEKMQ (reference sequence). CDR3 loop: CASSQGQGIYGYTF. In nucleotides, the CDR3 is TGTGCCAGCAGCCAAGGACAGGGGATCTATGGCTACACCTTC.

CDR3 sequence: CASSNRVTNYGYTF. DNA of the CDR3: TGTGCCAGCAGTAACAGGGTAACTAACTATGGCTACACCTTC. V usage is TRBV27 and J usage is TRBJ1-2, with D perhaps matching TRBD1 (6 bases). CDR3 length equals 14 residues. The germline V and J ends were trimmed by 5 bases and 0 bases, with 10 bases remaining between them. CDR1 and CDR2 (germline): MNHEY, SMNVEV (reference sequence).

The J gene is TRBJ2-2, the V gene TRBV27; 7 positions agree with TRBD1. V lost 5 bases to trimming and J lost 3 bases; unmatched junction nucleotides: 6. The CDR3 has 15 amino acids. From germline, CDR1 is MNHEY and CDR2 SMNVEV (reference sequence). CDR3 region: CASSPQGMDTGELFF. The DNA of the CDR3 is TGTGCCAGCAGTCCACAGGGGATGGACACCGGGGAGCTGTTTTTT.

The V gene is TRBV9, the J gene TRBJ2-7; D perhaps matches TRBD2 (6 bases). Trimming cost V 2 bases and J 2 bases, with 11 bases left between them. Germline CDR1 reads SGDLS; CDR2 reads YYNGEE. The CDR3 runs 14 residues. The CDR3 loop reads CASSVGTHTYEQYV. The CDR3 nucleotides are TGTGCCAGCAGCGTGGGGACTCATACCTACGAGCAGTACGTC.

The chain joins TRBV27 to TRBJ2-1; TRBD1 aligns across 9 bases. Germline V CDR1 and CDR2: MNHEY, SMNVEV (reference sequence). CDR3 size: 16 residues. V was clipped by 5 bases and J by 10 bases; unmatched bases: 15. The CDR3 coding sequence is TGTGCCAGCAGTCTTCGGACCCAACAGGGGGCAGGGGAGCAGTTCTTC. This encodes CASSLRTQQGAGEQFF.

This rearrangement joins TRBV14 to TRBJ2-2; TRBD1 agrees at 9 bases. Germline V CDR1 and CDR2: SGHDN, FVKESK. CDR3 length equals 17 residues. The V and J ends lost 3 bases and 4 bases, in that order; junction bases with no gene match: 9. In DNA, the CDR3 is TGTGCCAGCAGCCACTGGGACAGGGCGTTAGGCACCGGGGAGCTGTTTTTT. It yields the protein CASSHWDRALGTGELFF.

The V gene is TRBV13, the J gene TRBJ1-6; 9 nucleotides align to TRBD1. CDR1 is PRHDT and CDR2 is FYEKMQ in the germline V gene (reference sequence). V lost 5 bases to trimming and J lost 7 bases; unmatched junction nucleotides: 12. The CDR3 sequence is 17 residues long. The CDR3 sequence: CASSPPWDRAINSPLHF. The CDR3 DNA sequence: TGTGCCAGCAGCCCCCCGTGGGACAGGGCCATCAATTCACCCCTCCACTTT.

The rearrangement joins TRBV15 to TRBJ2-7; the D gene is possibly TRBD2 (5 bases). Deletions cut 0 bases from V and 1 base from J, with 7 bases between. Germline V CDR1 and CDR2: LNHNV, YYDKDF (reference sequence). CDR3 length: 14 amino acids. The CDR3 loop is CATSRDRGSYEQYV. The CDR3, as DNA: TGTGCCACCAGCAGAGATCGAGGGTCCTACGAGCAGTACGTC.

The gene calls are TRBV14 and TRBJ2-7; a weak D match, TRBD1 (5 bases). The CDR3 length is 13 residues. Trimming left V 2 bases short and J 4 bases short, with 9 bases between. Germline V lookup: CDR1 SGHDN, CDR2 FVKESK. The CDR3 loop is CASSQWGQYEQYV. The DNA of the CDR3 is TGTGCCAGCAGCCAATGGGGCCAATACGAGCAGTACGTC.

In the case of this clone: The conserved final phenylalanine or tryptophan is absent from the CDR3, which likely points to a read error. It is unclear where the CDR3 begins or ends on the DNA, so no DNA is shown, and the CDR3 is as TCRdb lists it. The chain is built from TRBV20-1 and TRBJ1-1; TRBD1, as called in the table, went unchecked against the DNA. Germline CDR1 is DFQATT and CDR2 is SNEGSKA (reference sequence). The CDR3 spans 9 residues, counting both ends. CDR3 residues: CRRGTGHNL.